These 18 T cell receptor beta chains came from one sample sequenced in a study of OX40 agonist ivuxolimab in advanced cancers. TCRdb's copy holds only in-frame clones and misses some; the assay was immunoSEQ multiplex PCR. The data show approximately 91,000 clones, around 88% seen once. Specimen: CD4+ or CD8+ T cells sorted from blood, collected in a trial of the OX40 agonist ivuxolimab. The receptors were gathered from an adult with an advanced solid tumor such as melanoma, head and neck, liver or kidney cancer.

The rearrangement joins TRBV7-2 to TRBJ1-2, with a tentative D call TRBD1 (6 bases). There are 13 residues in the CDR3. The ends were cut back, 5 bases at V and 4 bases at J, with 11 bases in the middle. CDR1 SGHTA and CDR2 FQGNSA come from the germline V gene. The chain's CDR3 is CASSPGHGYGYTF. In nucleotides, the CDR3 is TGTGCCAGCAGCCCGGGACACGGCTATGGCTACACCTTC. Using reference TRBV7-2 and TRBJ1-2 for the parts outside the CDR3, the full variable domain is GAGVSQSPSNKVTEKGKDVELRCDPISGHTALYWYRQSLGQGLEFLIYFQGNSAPDKSGLPSDRFSAERTGGSVSTLTIQRTQQEDSAVYLCASSPGHGYGYTFGSGTRLTVV.

The chain employs TRBV4-1 and TRBJ2-7, with D perhaps being TRBD1 or TRBD2 (5 bases each). Germline loops: CDR1 MGHRA, CDR2 YSYEKL. This CDR3 comprises 13 residues. The V gene lost 6 bases and the J gene lost 7 bases, with 16 bases spanning the gap. The DNA of the CDR3 is TGCGCCAGCAGTCCGACGGGACCAGGGGAGCAGTACTTC. Its protein product is CASSPTGPGEQYF.

The rearrangement uses TRBV15 and TRBJ1-4; tentative D call: TRBD1 (5 bases). This CDR3 is built from 15 residues. Germline values: CDR1 LNHNV, CDR2 YYDKDF (reference sequence). Trimming stripped 6 bases from V and 1 base from J, with 12 bases between. DNA of the CDR3: TGTGCCACCAGGTTGAGGGGCGGAACTAATGAAAAACTGTTTTTT. Translating gives CATRLRGGTNEKLFF.

The chain is built from TRBV5-1 and TRBJ2-7; TRBD2 agrees at 8 bases. CDR1 and CDR2 (germline): SGHRS, YFSETQ. With 2 bases clipped from V and 2 bases from J, the junction kept 3 bases outside the gene matches. The CDR3 is made up of 14 amino acids. The CDR3 DNA reads TGCGCCAGCAGCTTAACTAGCGGAGCCTACGAGCAGTACTTC. Residues: CASSLTSGAYEQYF.

The V gene is TRBV11-1, the J gene TRBJ1-1; D possibly corresponds to TRBD1 (5 bases). CDR1 is SGHAT, CDR2 FQDESV, per germline (reference sequence). Trimming pared 5 bases from V and 0 bases from J, leaving 13 bases between. The CDR3 is 15 amino acids. Here the CDR3 reads CASSKGREVNTEAFF. CDR3 coding DNA: TGTGCCAGCAGCAAGGGCAGGGAGGTGAACACTGAAGCTTTCTTT.

Notes on this clone: A read error may produce the germline difference seen at one junction end. The rearrangement links TRBV7-7 to TRBJ2-2, with D perhaps TRBD1 or TRBD2 (5 bases each). From germline, CDR1 is SSHAT and CDR2 FNYEAQ (reference sequence). This CDR3 has 16 amino acids. The CDR3 region has the DNA TGTGCTAGCAGTTTCGGACACACCGGAGGAGATGGGGAGCTGTTTTTT. Protein sequence: CASSFGHTGGDGELFF.

This clone was detected once. V usage is TRBV5-5 and J usage is TRBJ2-7, with D uncertain. The germline gives CDR1 SGHKS, CDR2 YYEKEE (reference sequence). V was pared by 1 base and J by 2 bases, with 13 bases between. The CDR3 has 15 residues. CDR3 nucleotide sequence: TGTGCCAGCAGCTTGACCTCTGGTCAGACCTACGAGCAGTACTTC. Translating gives CASSLTSGQTYEQYF.

This clone showed up just once. V usage is TRBV28 and J usage is TRBJ1-5; D is possibly TRBD1 (6 bases). CDR3 size: 14 residues. Germline V gene lookup returns CDR1 MDHEN and CDR2 SYDVKM. V was trimmed by 10 bases and J by 4 bases, leaving 17 bases between them. Here the CDR3 reads CAIIDRRGNQPQHF. The CDR3 DNA reads TGTGCCATAATAGACAGGCGCGGGAATCAGCCCCAGCATTTT. Full variable domain (remainder filled in from reference TRBV28 and TRBJ1-5): DVKVTQSSRYLVKRTGEKVFLECVQDMDHENMFWYRQDPGLGLRLIYFSYDVKMKEKGDIPEGYSVSREKKERFSLILESASTNQTSMYLCAIIDRRGNQPQHFGDGTRLSIL.

Regarding this clone: The same CDR3 is also encoded by other DNA sequences in this sample. This chain joins TRBV5-1 and TRBJ1-5; D is ambiguous. Trimming pared 0 bases from V and 5 bases from J, leaving 6 bases between. The CDR3 covers 13 residues. Germline lookup yields CDR1 SGHRS and CDR2 YFSETQ. CDR3 in amino acids: CASSLDGDQPQHF. As DNA, the CDR3 is TGCGCCAGCAGCTTGGATGGGGATCAGCCCCAGCATTTT.

This clone was observed a handful of times. The chain recombines TRBV5-1 with TRBJ2-5; D possibly corresponds to TRBD1 (5 bases). Germline CDR1 is SGHRS and CDR2 is YFSETQ. The CDR3 length is 16 residues. The ends were cut back, 0 bases at V and 5 bases at J, with 17 bases in the middle. CDR3 sequence: CASSLAGPSKGETQYF. The CDR3 coding sequence is TGCGCCAGCAGCTTGGCCGGGCCCTCGAAGGGGGAGACCCAGTACTTC.

On this clone itself: The sample holds other DNA sequences that translate to the same CDR3. The chain employs TRBV5-1 and TRBJ2-2; 10 positions match TRBD1. CDR1 SGHRS and CDR2 YFSETQ come from the germline V gene. The CDR3 loop spans 15 amino acids. With V trimmed by 2 bases and J by 4 bases, 2 bases remained unmatched. CDR3 residues: CASSLGTGVTGELFF. In DNA form, the CDR3 reads TGCGCCAGCAGCTTAGGGACAGGGGTCACCGGGGAGCTGTTTTTT.

This chain links TRBV7-9 with TRBJ2-3, with D possibly matching TRBD1 (5 bases). The CDR3 is 12 amino acids. Germline CDR1 and CDR2: SEHNR and FQNEAQ (reference sequence). Deletions cut 4 bases from V and 7 bases from J, with 9 bases between. CDR3 nucleotide sequence: TGTGCCAGCAGCTCAGGGTTCTATACGCAGTATTTT. Its translation: CASSSGFYTQYF.

V is TRBV5-1 and J is TRBJ2-1; a possible D gene is TRBD2 (7 bases). Germline V lookup: CDR1 SGHRS, CDR2 YFSETQ. The V gene lost 4 bases and the J gene lost 5 bases, with 19 bases spanning the gap. CDR3 length equals 16 residues. The CDR3 sequence: CASSASGGARDNEQFF. DNA for the CDR3: TGCGCCAGCAGCGCTAGTGGGGGGGCTCGTGACAATGAGCAGTTCTTC.

This chain uses TRBV6-1 with TRBJ2-7; perhaps TRBD2 as D (5 bases). The CDR3 is 13 residues long. Between the trimmed V and J ends, which lost 8 bases and 2 bases, there was a span of 13 bases. Germline V lookup: CDR1 MNHNS, CDR2 SASEGT. CDR3 coding DNA: TGTGCCAGCGCGAGCATCGGGGCCTACGAGCAGTACTTC. This translates into CASASIGAYEQYF.

This rearrangement joins TRBV6-1 to TRBJ2-1; unclear D gene. With 3 bases removed from V and 2 bases from J, the gap between germline ends came to 8 bases. The CDR3 has 14 residues. Germline V gene sequence: CDR1 MNHNS, CDR2 SASEGT. The CDR3 region has the DNA TGTGCCAGCAGTGATTCGTGGGCCTACAATGAGCAGTTCTTC. Protein: CASSDSWAYNEQFF.

The genes are TRBV2 and TRBJ2-2; 12 bases fit TRBD1. The germline CDR1 and CDR2 sequences are SNHLY and FYNNEI. This CDR3 region has 15 residues. J gave up 4 bases and V 4 bases, and 1 base lay outside the gene matches. Here the CDR3 DNA reads TGTGCCAGCAGTGGGGACAGGGGGCGCACCGGGGAGCTGTTTTTT. Amino acid sequence: CASSGDRGRTGELFF.

The V gene is TRBV2, the J gene TRBJ1-1; 7 bases align to TRBD1. This CDR3 contains 13 residues. With 6 bases clipped from V and 3 bases from J, the junction kept 4 bases outside the gene matches. Germline V gene lookup returns CDR1 SNHLY and CDR2 FYNNEI. The CDR3 here is CASSLQGYTEAFF. The CDR3 nucleotides read TGTGCCAGCAGCCTACAGGGGTACACTGAAGCTTTCTTT.

The chain couples TRBV4-1 to TRBJ2-6, with a weak D call TRBD1 (6 bases). Germline-derived CDR1 and CDR2 are MGHRA and YSYEKL. The CDR3 loop spans 18 amino acids. Trimming took 0 bases from V and 2 from J, leaving 14 bases between them. The CDR3 reads CASSQDLGQGPGANVLTF. As DNA, the CDR3 is TGCGCCAGCAGCCAAGATTTGGGCCAGGGGCCTGGGGCCAACGTCCTGACTTTC.